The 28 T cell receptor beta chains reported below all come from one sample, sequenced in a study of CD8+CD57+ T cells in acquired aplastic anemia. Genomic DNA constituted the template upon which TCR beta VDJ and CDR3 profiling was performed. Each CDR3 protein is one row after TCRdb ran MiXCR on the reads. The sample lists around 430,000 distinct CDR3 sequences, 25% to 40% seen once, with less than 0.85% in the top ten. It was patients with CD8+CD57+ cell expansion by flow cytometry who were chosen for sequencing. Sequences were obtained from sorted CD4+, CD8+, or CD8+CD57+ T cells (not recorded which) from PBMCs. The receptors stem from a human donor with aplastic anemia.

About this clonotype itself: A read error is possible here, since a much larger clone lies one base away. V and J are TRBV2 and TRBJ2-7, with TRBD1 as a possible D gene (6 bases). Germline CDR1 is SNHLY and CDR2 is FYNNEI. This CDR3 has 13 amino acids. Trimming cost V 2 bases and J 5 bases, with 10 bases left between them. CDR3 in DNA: TGTGCCAGCAGTGAACAGGGGATAAACGAGCAGTACTTC. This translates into CASSEQGINEQYF.

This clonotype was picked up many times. DNA for the CDR3: TGTGCCAGCAGCATTTCAGGTAGTGGCTACGAGCAGTACTTC. Translation gives CASSISGSGYEQYF. The chain carries TRBV7-9 and TRBJ2-7; D is ambiguous. Germline V gene lookup returns CDR1 SEHNR and CDR2 FQNEAQ (reference sequence). Trimming stripped 5 bases from V and 3 bases from J, with 14 bases between. The CDR3 loop spans 14 amino acids.

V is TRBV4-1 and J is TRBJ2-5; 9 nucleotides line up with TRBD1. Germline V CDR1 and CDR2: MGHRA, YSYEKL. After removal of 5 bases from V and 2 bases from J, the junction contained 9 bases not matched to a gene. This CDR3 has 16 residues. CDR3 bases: TGCGCCAGCAGCACACTCGGGACAGGGAAACAAGAGACCCAGTACTTC. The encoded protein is CASSTLGTGKQETQYF.

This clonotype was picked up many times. CDR3 region: CASSSSGLNTGELFF. In DNA form, the CDR3 reads TGTGCCAGTAGTTCCAGCGGGCTGAACACCGGGGAGCTGTTTTTT. The chain uses TRBV19 and TRBJ2-2; tentatively, D is TRBD2 (6 bases). CDR1 is LNHDA and CDR2 is SQIVND in the germline V gene (reference sequence). The CDR3 runs 15 residues. V lost 5 bases to trimming and J lost 1 base, with 11 bases between them.

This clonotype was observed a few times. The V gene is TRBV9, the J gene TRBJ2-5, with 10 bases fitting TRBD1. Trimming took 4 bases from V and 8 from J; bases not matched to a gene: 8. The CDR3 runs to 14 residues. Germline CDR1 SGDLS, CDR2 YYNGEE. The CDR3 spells CASSRYGTGATQYF. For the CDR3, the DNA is TGTGCCAGCAGCCGTTACGGGACAGGGGCAACCCAGTACTTC.

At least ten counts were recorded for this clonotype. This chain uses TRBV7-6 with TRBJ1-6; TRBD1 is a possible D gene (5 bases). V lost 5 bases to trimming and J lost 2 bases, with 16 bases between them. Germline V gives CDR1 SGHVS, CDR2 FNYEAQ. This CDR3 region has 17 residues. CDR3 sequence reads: CASSVSQGSTYNSPLHF. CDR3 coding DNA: TGTGCCAGCAGCGTTAGTCAGGGAAGCACCTATAATTCACCCCTCCACTTT.

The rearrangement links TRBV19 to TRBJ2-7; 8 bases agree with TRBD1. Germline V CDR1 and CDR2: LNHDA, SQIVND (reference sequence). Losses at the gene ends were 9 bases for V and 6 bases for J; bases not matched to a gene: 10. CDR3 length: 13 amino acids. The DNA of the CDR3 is TGTGCCAGCAGCTTACAGGGGGGAAGCGAGCAGTACTTC. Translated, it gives CASSLQGGSEQYF.

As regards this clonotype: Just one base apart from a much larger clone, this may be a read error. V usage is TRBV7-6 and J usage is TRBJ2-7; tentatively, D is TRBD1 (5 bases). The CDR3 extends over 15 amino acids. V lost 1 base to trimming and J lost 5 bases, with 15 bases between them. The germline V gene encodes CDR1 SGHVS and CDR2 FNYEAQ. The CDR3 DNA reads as TGTGCCAGCAGCTTAGATCTCTTGCAGGGCGACGAGCAGTACTTC. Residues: CASSLDLLQGDEQYF.

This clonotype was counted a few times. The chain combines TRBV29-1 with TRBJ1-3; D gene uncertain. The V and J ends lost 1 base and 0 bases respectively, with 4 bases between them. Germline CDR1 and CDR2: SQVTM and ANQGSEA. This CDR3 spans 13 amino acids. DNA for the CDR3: TGCAGCGTTGAAGGGGACTCTGGAAACACCATATATTTT. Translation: CSVEGDSGNTIYF.

CDR3 nucleotide sequence: TGTGCCAGCAGCGCTAGCGGGTGGGGTGAGCAGTTCTTC. It translates to CASSASGWGEQFF. The chain employs TRBV7-8 and TRBJ2-1; TRBD2 aligns across 8 bases. CDR1 and CDR2 from the germline V gene are SGHVS and FQNEAQ. The CDR3 sequence is 13 residues long. Trimming cost V 5 bases and J 9 bases; bases outside gene matches: 6.

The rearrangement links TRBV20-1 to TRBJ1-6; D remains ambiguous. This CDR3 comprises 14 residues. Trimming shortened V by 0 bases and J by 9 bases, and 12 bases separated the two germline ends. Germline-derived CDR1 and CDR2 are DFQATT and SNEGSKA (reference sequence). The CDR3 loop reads CSARDPRLGSPLHF. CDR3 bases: TGCAGTGCTAGAGATCCTAGACTGGGTTCACCCCTCCACTTT.

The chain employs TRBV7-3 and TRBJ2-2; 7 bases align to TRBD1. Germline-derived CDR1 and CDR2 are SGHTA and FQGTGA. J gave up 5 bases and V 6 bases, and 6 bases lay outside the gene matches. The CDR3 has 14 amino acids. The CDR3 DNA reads TGTGCCAGCAGACCACCGGGACAGACCGGGGAGCTGTTTTTT. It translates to CASRPPGQTGELFF.

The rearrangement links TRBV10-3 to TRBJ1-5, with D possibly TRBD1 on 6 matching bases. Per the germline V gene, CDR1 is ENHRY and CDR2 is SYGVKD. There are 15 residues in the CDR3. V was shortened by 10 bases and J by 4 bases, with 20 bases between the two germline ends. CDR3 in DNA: TGTGCCACCTCCCCTCTGGGGGCCGGGAATCAGCCCCAGCATTTT. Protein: CATSPLGAGNQPQHF.

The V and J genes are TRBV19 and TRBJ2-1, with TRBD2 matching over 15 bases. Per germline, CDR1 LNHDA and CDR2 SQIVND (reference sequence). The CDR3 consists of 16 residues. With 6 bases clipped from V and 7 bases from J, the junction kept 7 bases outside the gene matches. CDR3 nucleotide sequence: TGTGCCAGTAGCCGGACTAGCGGGAGGGCCAATAATGAGCAGTTCTTC. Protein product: CASSRTSGRANNEQFF. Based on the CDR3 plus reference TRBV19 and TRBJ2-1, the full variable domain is DGGITQSPKYLFRKEGQNVTLSCEQNLNHDAMYWYRQDPGQGLRLIYYSQIVNDFQKGDIAEGYSVSREKKESFPLTVTSAQKNPTAFYLCASSRTSGRANNEQFFGPGTRLTVL.

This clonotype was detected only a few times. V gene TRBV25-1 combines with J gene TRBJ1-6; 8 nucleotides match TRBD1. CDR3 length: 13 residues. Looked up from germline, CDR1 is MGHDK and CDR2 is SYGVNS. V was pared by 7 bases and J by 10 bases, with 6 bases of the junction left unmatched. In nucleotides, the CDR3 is TGTGCCAGCAAGCAGGGGGCGAGGTCACCCCTCCACTTT. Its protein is CASKQGARSPLHF.

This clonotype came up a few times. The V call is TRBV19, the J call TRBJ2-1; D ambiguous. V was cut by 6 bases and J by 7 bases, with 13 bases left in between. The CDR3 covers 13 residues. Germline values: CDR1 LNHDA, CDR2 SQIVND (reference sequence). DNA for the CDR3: TGTGCCAGTAGCCAAGTTGCCTTTAATGAGCAGTTCTTC. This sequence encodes CASSQVAFNEQFF. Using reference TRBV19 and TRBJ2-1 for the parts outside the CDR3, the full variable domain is DGGITQSPKYLFRKEGQNVTLSCEQNLNHDAMYWYRQDPGQGLRLIYYSQIVNDFQKGDIAEGYSVSREKKESFPLTVTSAQKNPTAFYLCASSQVAFNEQFFGPGTRLTVL.

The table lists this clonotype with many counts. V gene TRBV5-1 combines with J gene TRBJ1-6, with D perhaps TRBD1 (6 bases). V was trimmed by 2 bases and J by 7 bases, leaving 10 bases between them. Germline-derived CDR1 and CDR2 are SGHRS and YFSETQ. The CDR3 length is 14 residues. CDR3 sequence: CASSFGGLNSPLHF. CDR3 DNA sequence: TGCGCCAGCAGCTTTGGGGGGCTGAATTCACCCCTCCACTTT.

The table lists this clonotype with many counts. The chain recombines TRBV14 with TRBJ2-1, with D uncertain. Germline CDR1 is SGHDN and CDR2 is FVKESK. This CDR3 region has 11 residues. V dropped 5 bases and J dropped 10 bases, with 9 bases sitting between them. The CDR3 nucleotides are TGTGCCAGCAGCAAGATCGGGGAGCAGTTCTTC. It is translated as CASSKIGEQFF.

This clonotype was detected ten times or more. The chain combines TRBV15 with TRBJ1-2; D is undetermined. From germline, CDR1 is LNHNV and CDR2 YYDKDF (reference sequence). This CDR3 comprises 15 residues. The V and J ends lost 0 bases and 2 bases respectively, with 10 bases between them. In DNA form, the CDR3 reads TGTGCCACCAGCAGAGATCTTGGGGTCAACTATGGCTACACCTTC. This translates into CATSRDLGVNYGYTF.

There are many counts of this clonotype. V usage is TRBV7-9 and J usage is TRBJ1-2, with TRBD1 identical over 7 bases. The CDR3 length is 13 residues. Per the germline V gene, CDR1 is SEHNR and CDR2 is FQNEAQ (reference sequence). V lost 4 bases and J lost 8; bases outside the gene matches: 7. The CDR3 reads CASSSTGTRGYTF. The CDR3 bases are TGTGCCAGCAGCTCGACAGGGACCAGGGGCTACACCTTC.

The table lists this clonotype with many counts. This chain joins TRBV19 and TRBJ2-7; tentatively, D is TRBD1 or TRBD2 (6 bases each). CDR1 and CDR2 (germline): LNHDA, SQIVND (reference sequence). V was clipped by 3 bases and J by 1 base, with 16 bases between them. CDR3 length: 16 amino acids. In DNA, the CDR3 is TGTGCCAGTAGTATCTCCCCGGGGGCAGGGTCCTACGAGCAGTACTTC. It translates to CASSISPGAGSYEQYF.

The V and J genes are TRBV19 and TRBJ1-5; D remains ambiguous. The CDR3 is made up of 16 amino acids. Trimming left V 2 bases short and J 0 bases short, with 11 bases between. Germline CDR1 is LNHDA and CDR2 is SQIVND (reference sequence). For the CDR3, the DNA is TGTGCCAGTAGTATACTTTCGACGGATAGCAATCAGCCCCAGCATTTT. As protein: CASSILSTDSNQPQHF.

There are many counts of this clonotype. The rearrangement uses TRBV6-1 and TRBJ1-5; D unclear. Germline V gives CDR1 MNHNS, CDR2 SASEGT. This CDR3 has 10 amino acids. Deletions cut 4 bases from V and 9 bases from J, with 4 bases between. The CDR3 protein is CASSASPQHF. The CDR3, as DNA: TGTGCCAGCAGTGCGTCGCCCCAGCATTTT.

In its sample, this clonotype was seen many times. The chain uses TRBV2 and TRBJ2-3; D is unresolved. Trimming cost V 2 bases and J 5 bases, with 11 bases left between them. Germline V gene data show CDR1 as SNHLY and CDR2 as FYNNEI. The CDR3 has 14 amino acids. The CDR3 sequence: CASSERPERDTQYF. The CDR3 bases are TGTGCCAGCAGTGAAAGGCCCGAGAGAGATACGCAGTATTTT.

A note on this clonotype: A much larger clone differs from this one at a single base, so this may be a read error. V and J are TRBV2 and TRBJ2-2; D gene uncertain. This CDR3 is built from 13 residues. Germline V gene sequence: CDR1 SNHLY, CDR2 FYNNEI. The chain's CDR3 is CAGSEARAGELFF. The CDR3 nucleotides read TGTGCCGGCAGTGAAGCTAGAGCCGGGGAGCTGTTTTTT.

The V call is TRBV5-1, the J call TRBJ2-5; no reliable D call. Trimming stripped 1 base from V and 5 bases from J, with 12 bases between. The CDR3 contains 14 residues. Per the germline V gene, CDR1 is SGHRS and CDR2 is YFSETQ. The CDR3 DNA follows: TGCGCCAGCAGCTTGAAAGGGCCCTCGGAGACCCAGTACTTC. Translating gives CASSLKGPSETQYF.

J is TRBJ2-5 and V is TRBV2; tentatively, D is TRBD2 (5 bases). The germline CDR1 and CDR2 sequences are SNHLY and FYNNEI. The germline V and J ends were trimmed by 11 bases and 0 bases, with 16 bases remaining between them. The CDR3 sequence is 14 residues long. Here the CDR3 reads CASCEGGYQETQYF. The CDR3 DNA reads TGTGCCTCCTGTGAGGGCGGGTACCAAGAGACCCAGTACTTC.

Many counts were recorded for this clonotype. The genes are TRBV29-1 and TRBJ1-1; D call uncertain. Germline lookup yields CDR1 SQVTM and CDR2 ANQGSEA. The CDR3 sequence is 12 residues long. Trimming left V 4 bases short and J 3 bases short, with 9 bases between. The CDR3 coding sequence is TGCAGCGTTGTACCCGGGGACACTGAAGCTTTCTTT. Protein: CSVVPGDTEAFF.